Listed here is a single TCR beta chain. Its specificity is not known. The CDR3 has 15 amino acids. Germline V gives CDR1 SGHDT, CDR2 YYEEEE. V was clipped by 5 bases and J by 5 bases; unmatched bases: 1. The entry originates in a study of T cell responses to AZD1222 COVID-19 vaccine. General study results and limits: The donor group comprised mostly white British people and more females; the analysis possibly underestimated clonal diversity.

This table comes from immunoSEQ multiplex PCR, and its TCRdb copy is limited to in-frame clones, with some not included. The sample carries 150,000 to 200,000 clones, around 92% recorded once. The receptor was derived from an adult in good health. This chain links TRBV5-6 with TRBJ2-1; 16 nucleotides align to TRBD2. The sample consisted of peripheral blood, taken on day 0 of AZD1222 vaccination. The CDR3 sequence is CASRGLAGGHNEQFF. CDR3 coding DNA: TGTGCCAGCAGGGGACTAGCGGGAGGGCACAATGAGCAGTTCTTC.